This TCR beta chain was profiled in a study of tumor and adjacent non-tumor tissue in lung cancer. Overall study: Histology: around twelve adenocarcinoma, a couple of squamous cell carcinoma, 1 small cell lung cancer.

General study results and limits: Higher tumor TCR diversity was associated with shorter survival.

No cell sorting was done before RNA was extracted from the tissue. Concerning this clonotype: Antigen specificity is unknown.

Three rounds of nested PCR, following a modified ARM-PCR protocol, produced the TCRbeta library. TCRdb re-called the multiplex PCR reads with MiXCR, one entry per CDR3 protein. In the table there are approximately 150,000 distinct CDR3 sequences, about 71% of which are singletons. CDR3 size: 15 residues. The germline V and J ends were trimmed by 1 base and 0 bases, with 10 bases remaining between them. The germline gives CDR1 DFQATT, CDR2 SNEGSKA (reference sequence). This rearrangement joins TRBV20-1 to TRBJ2-1; a weak D match, TRBD2 (5 bases). This receptor was obtained from a man aged 55 to 70 with small cell lung cancer. The specimen was lung tumor tissue. The CDR3 spells CSARGIASSYNEQFF. CDR3 DNA sequence: TGCAGTGCTAGAGGAATAGCGAGCTCCTACAATGAGCAGTTCTTC.